This TCR beta chain was profiled in a study of sequential checkpoint blockade in melanoma. Germline V lookup: CDR1 MGHRA, CDR2 YSYEKL. Trimming removed 1 base from V and 1 base from J, with 13 bases in between. There are 16 residues in the CDR3. Using immunoSEQ multiplex PCR, the repertoire was profiled, and TCRdb retains in-frame clones only, with some absent. Of about 4,600 clones listed, 55% to 65% are singletons. Treatment: randomized to nivolumab then ipilimumab (arm A) or the reverse (arm B). Patients had received no earlier DNA-damaging chemotherapy. The sample here was CD8+ T cells sorted from blood (inferred from file names), taken from a patient given nivolumab and ipilimumab in sequence. This chain connects TRBV4-1 to TRBJ2-5; no firm D call. The clonotype originates from a human donor with melanoma. The CDR3, as DNA: TGCGCCAGCAGCCAAGGGCCTAGTTCCTTCCAAGAGACCCAGTACTTC. Amino acid sequence: CASSQGPSSFQETQYF.